Below, 10 T cell receptor beta chains from the same sample are listed, as sequenced in a study of PD-1 blockade in classical Hodgkin lymphoma (dated by TCRdb to about 2020). The sample's time point, from its label and the paper: cycle 2 day 1 (C2D1) of nivolumab. All trial patients had relapsed after autologous stem cell transplantation, with cohorts A, B and C differing in prior brentuximab vedotin exposure. Library preparation employed the immunoSEQ multiplex PCR assay. TCRdb stores this immuneACCESS table with in-frame sequences only. Part of the clones is absent; in the studies checked, under half of the shortfall reflects unresolved V genes, and no reason is known for the rest. The sample yields about 36,000 clones; about 70% were counted once. The ten largest clones take up 11% to 15% of the sample. Sequenced here: peripheral blood mononuclear cells (PBMCs), sampled before the second cycle of nivolumab. These receptors originate from a human donor with classical Hodgkin lymphoma.

This chain connects TRBV7-2 to TRBJ2-1, with 8 positions matching TRBD2. The CDR3 loop spans 15 amino acids. Germline assignment: CDR1 SGHTA and CDR2 FQGNSA. V dropped 5 bases and J dropped 7; count of bases not matched to a gene: 10. CDR3 sequence (DNA): TGTGCCAGCAGCCCGATCGGGGGGGCATTAAATGAGCAGTTCTTC. This gives the protein CASSPIGGALNEQFF.

J is TRBJ1-1 and V is TRBV6-1; D is ambiguous. V was shortened by 4 bases and J by 3 bases, with 9 bases between the two germline ends. The length of the CDR3 is 13 residues. Germline V gives CDR1 MNHNS, CDR2 SASEGT. The CDR3, as DNA: TGTGCCAGCAGTGTTCGGGGTGACACTGAAGCTTTCTTT. Translation gives CASSVRGDTEAFF.

This chain links TRBV7-3 with TRBJ2-1; 12 bases map to TRBD2. The CDR3 sequence is 15 residues long. Germline V lookup: CDR1 SGHTA, CDR2 FQGTGA. J lost 4 bases, V lost 5 bases, and 3 bases had no gene match. CDR3 residues: CASSILAGGYNEQFF. The CDR3, as DNA: TGTGCCAGCAGCATACTAGCGGGGGGTTACAATGAGCAGTTCTTC.

This clone occurred a few times. The rearrangement links TRBV7-9 to TRBJ2-7; weak D call: TRBD2 (6 bases). V lost 5 bases, J lost 3 bases, and 23 bases lay in between. Germline loops: CDR1 SEHNR, CDR2 FQNEAQ (reference sequence). There are 17 residues in the CDR3. CDR3 sequence reads: CASSQAQGGAGNYEQYF. CDR3 nucleotides: TGTGCCAGCAGCCAAGCCCAAGGAGGGGCGGGTAACTACGAGCAGTACTTC. The full variable domain, its missing parts supplied by reference TRBV7-9 and TRBJ2-7, is DTGVSQNPRHKITKRGQNVTFRCDPISEHNRLYWYRQTLGQGPEFLTYFQNEAQLEKSRLLSDRFSAERPKGSFSTLEIQRTEQGDSAMYLCASSQAQGGAGNYEQYFGPGTRLTVT.

This clone has more than one count but fewer than ten. An end of the junction does not agree with germline; a read error may underlie this. The CDR3 region has the DNA TGTGCCACCAGTGTCGGGGGATTGGGGCAGCCCCAGCATTTT. This sequence encodes CATSVGGLGQPQHF. The chain is built from TRBV27 and TRBJ1-5; D may be TRBD1 (5 bases). CDR1 and CDR2 (germline): MNHEY, SMNVEV (reference sequence). The length of the CDR3 is 14 residues.

The chain combines TRBV27 with TRBJ1-2; D is unclear. The V end lost 0 bases, the J end lost 2 bases, and 7 bases lay between the germline ends. CDR1 is MNHEY, CDR2 SMNVEV, per germline (reference sequence). The CDR3 is 14 residues long. As DNA, the CDR3 is TGTGCCAGCAGTTTATCAAACCGGAACTATGGCTACACCTTC. Its translation: CASSLSNRNYGYTF.

This clone was counted a single time. The junction differs from germline at one of its ends, possibly a read error. This chain links TRBV9 with TRBJ2-2; D gene unclear. The CDR3 is 13 amino acids. CDR1 and CDR2 from the germline V gene are SGDLS and YYNGEE. The CDR3 DNA sequence: TGTGCCAGCAGCGTAGGAAACAGCGGGGAGCTGTTTTTT. It encodes CASSVGNSGELFF.

At least ten counts were recorded for this clone. The chain combines TRBV5-1 with TRBJ1-1; D is possibly TRBD1 (5 bases). The germline V gene has CDR1 SGHRS and CDR2 YFSETQ. V lost 5 bases and J 4 bases, leaving 12 bases between the germline ends. CDR3 size: 13 residues. The CDR3 reads CASRGTGTTEAFF. CDR3 nucleotides: TGCGCCAGCAGGGGGACCGGGACCACTGAAGCTTTCTTT.

This clone was found once. This sequence joins TRBV5-1 and TRBJ1-2, with D possibly TRBD1 on 5 matching bases. Germline CDR1 SGHRS, CDR2 YFSETQ. Deletions cut 0 bases from V and 7 bases from J, with 13 bases between. The CDR3 spans 14 residues. CDR3 in DNA: TGCGCCAGCAGCTTGGGGGGCACTTGGGGTGGCTACACCTTC. It translates to CASSLGGTWGGYTF.

DNA for the CDR3: TGTGCCAGCAGCTTGACGGGTCCGCACACTGAAGCTTTCTTT. It encodes CASSLTGPHTEAFF. The chain uses TRBV5-4 and TRBJ1-1; D not resolved. Deletions cut 1 base from V and 3 bases from J, with 10 bases between. The CDR3 extends over 14 amino acids. Germline values: CDR1 SGHNT, CDR2 YYREEE (reference sequence).